The sequence of this T cell receptor (beta chain) was determined in a study of blood T cell repertoires in COVID-19. Study information: Italy, Spain and the United States were the sources of the convalescent and acute COVID-19 samples.

The table came from immunoSEQ multiplex PCR; TCRdb's copy has only in-frame clones and leaves some out. The table records about 160,000 clones, about 86% of them present only once. V shed 2 bases and J 1 base; nucleotides not matched to a gene: 7. Per the germline V gene, CDR1 is SGHRS and CDR2 is YFSETQ. The CDR3 spans 16 residues. Recruitment covered 20 to 25 US areas and drew participants whose ages spanned 18 to 89 years. Which cohort a participant joined came from the clinical history participants gave. Two negative PCRs, clearance, or symptom resolution characterized the recovered Cohort 3 donors.

The sequencing sample was made of PBMCs or T cells enriched from blood (not recorded which). This sequence was found in a man in his forties or fifties who had recovered from COVID-19. This chain connects TRBV5-1 to TRBJ2-5, with 8 bases aligning to TRBD2. The CDR3 protein is CASSFGAGGIQETQYF. CDR3 nucleotides: TGCGCCAGCAGCTTCGGTGCGGGGGGCATCCAAGAGACCCAGTACTTC. Looking up the rest from reference TRBV5-1 and TRBJ2-5 gives the full variable domain: KAGVTQTPRYLIKTRGQQVTLSCSPISGHRSVSWYQQTPGQGLQFLFEYFSETQRNKGNFPGRFSGRQFSNSRSEMNVSTLELGDSALYLCASSFGAGGIQETQYFGPGTRLLVL.